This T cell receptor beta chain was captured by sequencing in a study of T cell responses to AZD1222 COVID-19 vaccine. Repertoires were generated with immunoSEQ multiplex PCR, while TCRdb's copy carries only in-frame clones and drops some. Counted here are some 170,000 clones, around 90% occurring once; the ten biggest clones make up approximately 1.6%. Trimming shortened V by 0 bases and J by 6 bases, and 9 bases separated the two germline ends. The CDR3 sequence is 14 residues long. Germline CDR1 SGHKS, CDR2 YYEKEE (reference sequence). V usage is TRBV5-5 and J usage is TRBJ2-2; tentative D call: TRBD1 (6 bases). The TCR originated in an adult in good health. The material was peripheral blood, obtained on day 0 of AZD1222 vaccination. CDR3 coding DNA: TGTGCCAGCAGCTTGGAGGGGGTGGCCGGGGAGCTGTTTTTT. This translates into CASSLEGVAGELFF.